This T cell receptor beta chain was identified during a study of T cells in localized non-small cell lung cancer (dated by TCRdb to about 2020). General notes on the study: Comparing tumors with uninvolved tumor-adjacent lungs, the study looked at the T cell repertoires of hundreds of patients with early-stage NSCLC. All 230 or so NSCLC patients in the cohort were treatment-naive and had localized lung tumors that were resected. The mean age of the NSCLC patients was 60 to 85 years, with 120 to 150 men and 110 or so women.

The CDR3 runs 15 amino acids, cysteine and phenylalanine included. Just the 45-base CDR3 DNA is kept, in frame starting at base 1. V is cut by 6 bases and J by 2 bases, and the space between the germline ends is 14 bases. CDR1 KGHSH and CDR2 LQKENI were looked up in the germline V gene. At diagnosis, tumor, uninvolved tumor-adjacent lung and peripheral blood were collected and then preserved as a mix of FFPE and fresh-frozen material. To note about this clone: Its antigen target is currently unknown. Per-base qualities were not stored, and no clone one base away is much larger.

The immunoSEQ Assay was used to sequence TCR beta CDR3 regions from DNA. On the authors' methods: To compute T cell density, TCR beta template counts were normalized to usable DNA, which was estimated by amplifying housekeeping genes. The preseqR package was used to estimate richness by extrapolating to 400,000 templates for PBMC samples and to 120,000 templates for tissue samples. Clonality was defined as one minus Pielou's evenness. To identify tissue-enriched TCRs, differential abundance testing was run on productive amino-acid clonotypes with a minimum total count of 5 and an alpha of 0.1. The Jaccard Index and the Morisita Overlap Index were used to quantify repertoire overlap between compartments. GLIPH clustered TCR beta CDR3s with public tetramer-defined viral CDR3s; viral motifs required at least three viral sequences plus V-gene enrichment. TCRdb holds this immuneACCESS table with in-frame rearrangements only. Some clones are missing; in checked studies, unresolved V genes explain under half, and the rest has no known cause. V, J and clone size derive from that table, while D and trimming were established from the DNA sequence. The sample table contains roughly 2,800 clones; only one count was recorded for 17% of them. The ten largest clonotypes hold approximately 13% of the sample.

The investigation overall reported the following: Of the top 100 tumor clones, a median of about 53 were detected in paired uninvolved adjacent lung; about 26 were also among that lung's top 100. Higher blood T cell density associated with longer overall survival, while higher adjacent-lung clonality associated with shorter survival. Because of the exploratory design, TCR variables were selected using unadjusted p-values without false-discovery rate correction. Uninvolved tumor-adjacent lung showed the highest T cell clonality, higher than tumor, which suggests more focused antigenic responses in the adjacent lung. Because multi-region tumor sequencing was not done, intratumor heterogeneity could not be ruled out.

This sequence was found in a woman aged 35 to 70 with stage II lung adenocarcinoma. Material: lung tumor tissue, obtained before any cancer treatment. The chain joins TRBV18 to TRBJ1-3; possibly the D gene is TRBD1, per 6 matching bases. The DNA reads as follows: TGTGCCAGCTCTATAAACAGGGCAGCTGGAAACACCATATATTTT. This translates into CASSINRAAGNTIYF. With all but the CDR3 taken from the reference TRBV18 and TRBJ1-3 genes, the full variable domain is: NAGVMQNPRHLVRRRGQEARLRCSPMKGHSHVYWYRQLPEEGLKFMVYLQKENIIDESGMPKERFSAEFPKEGPSILRIQQVVRGDSAAYFCASSINRAAGNTIYFGEGSWLTVV.